This TCR beta chain originates from a study of breast tumors, draining lymph nodes, adjacent tissues. V shed 0 bases and J shed 5 bases, with 14 bases lying between them. The CDR3 covers 15 residues. Germline CDR1 reads SGHRS; CDR2 reads YFSETQ. Points on this clonotype: What it binds is not known.

Findings of the study overall: Data only fit, rather than demonstrated, lymph node origin of most tumor T cells. Tumor TCR diversity was below lymph nodes but above nontumor tissue.

The lymph nodes were axillary draining lymph nodes from breast cancer patients. TCRdb passed the multiplex PCR reads through MiXCR, listing each CDR3 protein once. Of some 170,000 distinct CDR3 sequences in the sample, 33% are singletons; the top ten hold about 3.7%. Sequences were obtained from axillary lymph node tissue. The TCR originated in a female donor with breast cancer. Some clones in this sample may be carry-over from other donors' samples. The V gene is TRBV5-1, the J gene TRBJ2-5; D is undetermined. The CDR3 loop reads CASSLAILVDETQYF. The CDR3 nucleotides read TGCGCCAGCAGCTTGGCCATACTTGTAGACGAGACCCAGTACTTC.